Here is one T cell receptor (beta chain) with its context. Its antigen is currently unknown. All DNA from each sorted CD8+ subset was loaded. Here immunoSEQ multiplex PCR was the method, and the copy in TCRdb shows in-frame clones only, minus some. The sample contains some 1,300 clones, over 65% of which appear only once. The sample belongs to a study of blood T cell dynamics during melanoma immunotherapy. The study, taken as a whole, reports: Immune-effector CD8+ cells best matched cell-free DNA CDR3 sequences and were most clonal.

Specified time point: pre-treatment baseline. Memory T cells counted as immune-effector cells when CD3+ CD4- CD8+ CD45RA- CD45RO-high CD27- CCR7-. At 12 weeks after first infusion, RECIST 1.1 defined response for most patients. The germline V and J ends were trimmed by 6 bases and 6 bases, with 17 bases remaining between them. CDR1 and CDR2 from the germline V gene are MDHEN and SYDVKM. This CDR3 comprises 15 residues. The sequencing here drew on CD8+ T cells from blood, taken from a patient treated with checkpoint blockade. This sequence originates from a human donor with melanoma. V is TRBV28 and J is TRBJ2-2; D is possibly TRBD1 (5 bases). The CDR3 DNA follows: TGTGCCAGCAGGTCCTTTTTAGGGGCGGCCGGGGAGCTGTTTTTT. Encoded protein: CASRSFLGAAGELFF. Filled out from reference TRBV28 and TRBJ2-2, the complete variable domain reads DVKVTQSSRYLVKRTGEKVFLECVQDMDHENMFWYRQDPGLGLRLIYFSYDVKMKEKGDIPEGYSVSREKKERFSLILESASTNQTSMYLCASRSFLGAAGELFFGEGSRLTVL.